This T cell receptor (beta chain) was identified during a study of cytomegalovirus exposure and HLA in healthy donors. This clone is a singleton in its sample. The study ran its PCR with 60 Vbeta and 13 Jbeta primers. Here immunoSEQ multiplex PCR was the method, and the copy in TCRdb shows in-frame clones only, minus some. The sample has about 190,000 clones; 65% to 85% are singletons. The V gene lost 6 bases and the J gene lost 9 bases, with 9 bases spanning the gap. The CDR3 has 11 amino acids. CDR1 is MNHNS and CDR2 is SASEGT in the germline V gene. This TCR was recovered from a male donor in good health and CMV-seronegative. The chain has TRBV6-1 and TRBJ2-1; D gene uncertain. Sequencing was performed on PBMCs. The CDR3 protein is CASSTECEQFF. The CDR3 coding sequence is TGTGCCAGCAGCACAGAGTGTGAGCAGTTCTTC.